These 13 T cell receptor beta chains share one sample of origin, sequenced in a study of radiation and T cells in renal cell carcinoma. Here immunoSEQ multiplex PCR was the method, and the copy in TCRdb shows in-frame clones only, minus some. The repertoire holds under 100,000 clones, with approximately 80% as singletons. Indicated time point: blood 4 weeks post-SBRT, at nephrectomy. Described treatment: 15 Gy SBRT to primary tumor, nephrectomy 4 weeks later. This specimen consisted of blood, obtained from a patient whose treatment included radiotherapy and nephrectomy. These TCRs come from a man in his fifties or sixties with renal cell carcinoma.

The chain carries TRBV30 and TRBJ1-2; a weak D match, TRBD1 (6 bases). V lost 0 bases to trimming and J lost 4 bases, with 9 bases between them. The CDR3 runs to 13 residues. From germline, CDR1 is GTSNPN and CDR2 SVGIG (reference sequence). The CDR3 is CAWSVGTFYGYTF. For the CDR3, the DNA is TGTGCCTGGAGTGTAGGGACATTCTATGGCTACACCTTC.

CDR3 loop: CASSDGGLETQYF. The CDR3 nucleotides read TGTGCCAGCAGTGATGGGGGGCTGGAGACCCAGTACTTC. The chain employs TRBV2 and TRBJ2-5; either TRBD1 or TRBD2 may fit D (6 bases each). The V end lost 3 bases, the J end lost 5 bases, and 10 bases lay between the germline ends. CDR3 length: 13 amino acids. Per the germline V gene, CDR1 is SNHLY and CDR2 is FYNNEI. Together with reference TRBV2 and TRBJ2-5, the CDR3 gives the full variable domain: EPEVTQTPSHQVTQMGQEVILRCVPISNHLYFYWYRQILGQKVEFLVSFYNNEISEKSEIFDDQFSVERPDGSNFTLKIRSTKLEDSAMYFCASSDGGLETQYFGPGTRLLVL.

The J gene is TRBJ2-3, the V gene TRBV27; D is possibly TRBD2 (7 bases). V lost 7 bases and J 5 bases, leaving 19 bases between the germline ends. CDR1 and CDR2 (germline): MNHEY, SMNVEV (reference sequence). The length of the CDR3 is 15 residues. CDR3 DNA sequence: TGTGCCAGCATGGACGCGGGGGCTGGCCTAGATACGCAGTATTTT. Protein product: CASMDAGAGLDTQYF.

This rearrangement joins TRBV18 to TRBJ2-1, with TRBD2 matching 8 bases. Germline V gene sequence: CDR1 KGHSH, CDR2 LQKENI. With 2 bases clipped from V and 2 bases from J, the junction kept 5 bases outside the gene matches. This CDR3 comprises 16 residues. The CDR3 region is CASSPSSAGAYNEQFF. CDR3 sequence (DNA): TGTGCCAGCTCACCAAGTTCAGCGGGGGCCTACAATGAGCAGTTCTTC.

The rearrangement links TRBV6-1 to TRBJ2-5; a possible D gene is TRBD1 (6 bases). Trimming stripped 4 bases from V and 4 bases from J, with 13 bases between. This CDR3 is built from 14 residues. The germline gives CDR1 MNHNS, CDR2 SASEGT. The CDR3 DNA reads as TGTGCCAGCAGTGTTTCTCAGGGGCTAGAGACCCAGTACTTC. This encodes CASSVSQGLETQYF.

The J gene is TRBJ2-3, the V gene TRBV7-8; 12 bases are shared with TRBD1. The CDR3 has 14 amino acids. V shed 2 bases and J 8 bases; nucleotides not matched to a gene: 2. In germline, CDR1 is SGHVS, CDR2 FQNEAQ. The CDR3 here is CASSLPGQGATQYF. In DNA, the CDR3 is TGTGCCAGCAGCTTACCGGGACAGGGGGCTACGCAGTATTTT.

This clone occurred a few times. V usage is TRBV9 and J usage is TRBJ2-7, with D perhaps matching TRBD1 or TRBD2 (6 bases each). CDR1 is SGDLS and CDR2 is YYNGEE in the germline V gene. The CDR3 consists of 15 residues. V was trimmed by 0 bases and J by 2 bases, leaving 12 bases between them. The CDR3 DNA is TGTGCCAGCAGCGTAGAATCCGGGGGCACCTACGAGCAGTACTTC. Translated: CASSVESGGTYEQYF.

This chain links TRBV5-1 with TRBJ1-2; the match to TRBD1 covers 8 bases. The CDR3 is made up of 16 amino acids. Per the germline V gene, CDR1 is SGHRS and CDR2 is YFSETQ. With 4 bases clipped from V and 4 bases from J, the junction kept 12 bases outside the gene matches. CDR3 in DNA: TGCGCCAGCAGCGTTGGGACAGGCGGAGGTACCTATGGCTACACCTTC. Translation gives CASSVGTGGGTYGYTF.

This clone was recorded only once. V and J are TRBV27 and TRBJ2-5; 11 bases are shared with TRBD1. The CDR3 loop spans 17 amino acids. Germline CDR1 MNHEY, CDR2 SMNVEV (reference sequence). V was pared by 5 bases and J by 5 bases, with 13 bases of the junction left unmatched. For the CDR3, the DNA is TGTGCCAGCAGTACCATCCAATGGACAGGGGGCAGGGAGACCCAGTACTTC. Protein: CASSTIQWTGGRETQYF.

The sample holds one count of this clone. V usage is TRBV7-3 and J usage is TRBJ2-5; D possibly corresponds to TRBD2 (6 bases). CDR3 length: 13 amino acids. Germline V gene sequence: CDR1 SGHTA, CDR2 FQGTGA. The V and J ends lost 6 bases and 1 base respectively, with 9 bases between them. For the CDR3, the DNA is TGTGCCAGCAGTTCTAGCGCCCAAGAGACCCAGTACTTC. Amino acid sequence: CASSSSAQETQYF.

V usage is TRBV6-5 and J usage is TRBJ1-6; no definite D call. Germline CDR1 is MNHEY and CDR2 is SVGAGI. V gave up 0 bases and J gave up 2 bases, with 8 bases separating them. There are 16 residues in the CDR3. The CDR3 sequence is CASSYSGIAYNSPLHF. The CDR3 nucleotides read TGTGCCAGCAGTTACTCGGGGATCGCCTATAATTCACCCCTCCACTTT.

The J gene is TRBJ2-1, the V gene TRBV6-5; D may match TRBD1 or TRBD2 (5 bases each). V shed 6 bases and J shed 9 bases, with 15 bases lying between them. This CDR3 is built from 13 residues. CDR1 MNHEY and CDR2 SVGAGI come from the germline V gene. CDR3 amino acids: CASSGTAFVEQFF. DNA of the CDR3: TGTGCCAGCAGCGGGACCGCCTTTGTTGAGCAGTTCTTC.

This chain joins TRBV5-5 and TRBJ1-5; tentatively, D is TRBD1 (5 bases). The V gene's germline CDR1 is SGHKS and CDR2 YYEKEE (reference sequence). The germline V and J ends were trimmed by 1 base and 5 bases, with 10 bases remaining between them. This CDR3 has 14 residues. The CDR3 protein is CASSLWGPDQPQHF. CDR3 bases: TGTGCCAGCAGCTTGTGGGGACCTGATCAGCCCCAGCATTTT.